This T cell receptor (beta chain) was retrieved from a study of shared clonotypes between healthy human individuals. Trimming stripped 2 bases from V and 0 bases from J, with 11 bases between. The CDR3 extends over 16 amino acids. The germline V gene has CDR1 MNHNS and CDR2 SASEGT. For each subset, genomic DNA was distributed in equal portions over several immunoSEQ plates. Sequencing was performed with immunoSEQ multiplex PCR; in TCRdb, only in-frame clones are kept and a portion is missing. The table shows 2.5 million or so clones, with around 90% occurring only once. Source material: naive CD4+ T cells sorted from blood. Sample subset: CD45RA+ positively selected. This clonotype originated in a man aged 18 to 30 in good health. The rearrangement links TRBV6-1 to TRBJ1-5, with D unclear. The CDR3 region has the DNA TGTGCCAGCAGTGAAAATCGCGGGATTAGCAATCAGCCCCAGCATTTT. This gives the protein CASSENRGISNQPQHF.